This T cell receptor beta chain was sequenced during a study of blood T cell repertoires in COVID-19. Study information: PBMCs, B-cell-depleted T cells, or T cells were the source of the cDNA or gDNA that made up the material.

Germline V gives CDR1 LNHDA, CDR2 SQIVND (reference sequence). The CDR3 runs 12 residues. V was cut by 8 bases and J by 3 bases, with 10 bases left in between. Clones were sequenced by immunoSEQ multiplex PCR, and TCRdb holds only the in-frame ones, with some missing. In the table there are about 140,000 clones, around 82% of which are singletons. This receptor was taken from a human donor in a cohort sampled during active COVID-19. J is TRBJ1-2 and V is TRBV19; TRBD1 is a possible D gene (6 bases). Sequenced input: peripheral blood. CDR3 protein: CASREGDYGYTF. CDR3 sequence (DNA): TGTGCCAGTCGTGAGGGGGACTATGGCTACACCTTC. The variable domain in full, completed from reference TRBV19 and TRBJ1-2, reads DGGITQSPKYLFRKEGQNVTLSCEQNLNHDAMYWYRQDPGQGLRLIYYSQIVNDFQKGDIAEGYSVSREKKESFPLTVTSAQKNPTAFYLCASREGDYGYTFGSGTRLTVV.